The clone carrying this T cell receptor beta chain appeared many times. The antigen remains unidentified. V was clipped by 5 bases and J by 3 bases; unmatched bases: 4. CDR1 is MNHNS and CDR2 is SASEGT in the germline V gene. The CDR3 sequence is 15 residues long. The data belong to a study of CD8 T cells in ankylosing spondylitis. Findings and caveats of the study: Researchers report that disease-linked clones proved CD8+ and relatively rare in peripheral blood. Seven or eight highly homologous variants formed a TCR beta motif that appeared characteristic of ankylosing spondylitis blood.

In making TCR beta libraries, quantitative 5'-RACE with molecular barcodes was used. Using its own MiXCR run on the 5' RACE reads, TCRdb lists one record per CDR3 protein. The repertoire holds hundreds of thousands of distinct CDR3 sequences, with more than 25% as singletons. Sequenced material: blood, either unsorted or a sorted T cell fraction (not recorded which). The origin of this receptor is a male donor with ankylosing spondylitis or in good health (not recorded which). V usage is TRBV6-1 and J usage is TRBJ2-3; 11 nucleotides align to TRBD1. The CDR3 is CASSPGTGGTDTQYF. CDR3 in DNA: TGTGCCAGCAGTCCCGGGACAGGGGGGACAGATACGCAGTATTTT.